The clone carrying this TCR beta chain showed up just a few times. Combining a sample-barcoded 5' primer with a J-beta primer mix, a second PCR ran for 7 to 11 cycles. Each of the cDNA molecules was tagged by a template-switch adaptor with 12 random nucleotides. TCRdb ran MiXCR on the 5' RACE reads and lists one entry per CDR3 protein. The sample shows approximately 940,000 distinct CDR3 sequences, approximately 49% of them seen only once. Each donor supplied about 9.6 milliliters of peripheral blood. The sample originates from a study of blood T cells in healthy people across ages. The CDR3 contains 14 residues. V gave up 0 bases and J gave up 3 bases, with 8 bases separating them. The V gene's germline CDR1 is SGHRS and CDR2 YFSETQ.

The receptor was isolated from a man aged 25 to 45 in good health. The rearrangement joins TRBV5-1 to TRBJ2-3, with D tentatively TRBD2 (5 bases). What was sequenced was blood. CDR3 sequence (DNA): TGCGCCAGCAGCTTGGAGACTACGACAGATACGCAGTATTTT. It encodes CASSLETTTDTQYF. Full variable domain (outside the CDR3, taken from reference TRBV5-1 and TRBJ2-3): KAGVTQTPRYLIKTRGQQVTLSCSPISGHRSVSWYQQTPGQGLQFLFEYFSETQRNKGNFPGRFSGRQFSNSRSEMNVSTLELGDSALYLCASSLETTTDTQYFGPGTRLTVL.